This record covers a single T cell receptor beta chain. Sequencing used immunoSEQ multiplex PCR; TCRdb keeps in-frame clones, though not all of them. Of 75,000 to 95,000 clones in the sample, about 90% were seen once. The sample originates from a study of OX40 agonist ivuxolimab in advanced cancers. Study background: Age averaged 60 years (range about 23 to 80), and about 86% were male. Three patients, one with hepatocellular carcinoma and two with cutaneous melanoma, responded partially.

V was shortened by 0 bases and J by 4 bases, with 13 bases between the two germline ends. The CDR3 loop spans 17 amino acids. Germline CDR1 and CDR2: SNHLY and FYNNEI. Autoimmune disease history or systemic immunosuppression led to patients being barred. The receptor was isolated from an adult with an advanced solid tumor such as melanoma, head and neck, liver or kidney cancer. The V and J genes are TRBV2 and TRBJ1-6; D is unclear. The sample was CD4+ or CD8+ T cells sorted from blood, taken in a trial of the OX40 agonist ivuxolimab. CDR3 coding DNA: TGTGCCAGCAGTGAAGCGACGTACGGCGAGTATAATTCACCCCTCCACTTT. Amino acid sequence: CASSEATYGEYNSPLHF.